This T cell receptor beta chain was sequenced during a study of Graves' ophthalmopathy and Graves' hyperthyroidism. About the study: At the time of initial diagnosis and before any treatment, peripheral blood was collected.

This clonotype was counted many times. Using RNA transcripts, the TCR beta CDR3 regions were amplified. Scientists carried out first-round RT-PCR using HTBI primers and then a second-round multiplex PCR. From the multiplex PCR reads, TCRdb called clonotypes with MiXCR, one entry per CDR3 protein. The sample has around 660,000 distinct CDR3 sequences, over 40% seen once; the top ten hold 3% to 3.5%. The germline V gene encodes CDR1 MNHNY and CDR2 SVGAGI (reference sequence). The CDR3 has 14 residues. The J segment lost 2 bases and the V segment lost 4 bases, leaving 4 bases of the junction unmatched. The origin of this receptor is an adult man with Graves' ophthalmopathy. The chain combines TRBV6-6 with TRBJ1-2, with 7 bases that match TRBD1. The sequencing input was peripheral blood. The CDR3 protein is CASSLGQQNYGYTF. CDR3 nucleotide sequence: TGTGCCAGCAGTTTGGGACAGCAGAACTATGGCTACACCTTC.